The 18 T cell receptor beta chains listed next were all sequenced from one sample in a study of shared clonotypes between healthy human individuals. Using immunoSEQ multiplex PCR, the repertoire was profiled, and TCRdb retains in-frame clones only, with some absent. The top ten clones hold more than 1.5% of a sample with about 680,000 clones, roughly 70% of them seen once. The sample taken for sequencing was memory CD4+ T cells sorted from blood. Subset here: CD45RA-negative fraction. Receptors were obtained from a woman aged 25 to 39 in good health.

J is TRBJ2-1 and V is TRBV29-1; 9 bases match TRBD2. The CDR3 spans 15 residues. Per the germline V gene, CDR1 is SQVTM and CDR2 is ANQGSEA. The V segment lost 1 base and the J segment 5 bases; nucleotides outside the gene matches: 6. CDR3 region: CSVEGGLARHNEQFF. CDR3 nucleotides: TGCAGCGTTGAAGGTGGACTAGCGCGACACAATGAGCAGTTCTTC.

The CDR3 sequence: CASSLETAYEQYF. The CDR3 coding sequence is TGTGCCAGCAGTTTGGAGACAGCCTACGAGCAGTACTTC. The chain combines TRBV28 with TRBJ2-7, with a weak D call TRBD1 (5 bases). Germline CDR1 reads MDHEN; CDR2 reads SYDVKM. V was shortened by 3 bases and J by 2 bases, with 8 bases between the two germline ends. The CDR3 is 13 residues long.

This clone appeared once. The rearrangement links TRBV7-2 to TRBJ1-2; 7 positions agree with TRBD1. J lost 8 bases, V lost 4 bases, and 10 bases had no gene match. The CDR3 is 14 residues long. CDR1 is SGHTA, CDR2 FQGNSA, per germline. CDR3 DNA: TGTGCCAGCAGCTCTTACACAGGGGAAAGGGGCTACACCTTC. Translation: CASSSYTGERGYTF.

The sample holds a few counts of this clone. The chain recombines TRBV5-6 with TRBJ1-5, with TRBD1 matching over 8 bases. J gave up 0 bases and V 2 bases, and 4 bases lay outside the gene matches. The germline V gene encodes CDR1 SGHDT and CDR2 YYEEEE. CDR3 length equals 16 residues. CDR3 coding DNA: TGTGCCAGCAGCTTACGGACAGGGAATAGCAATCAGCCCCAGCATTTT. Amino acids: CASSLRTGNSNQPQHF.

This rearrangement joins TRBV7-9 to TRBJ1-1; D unresolved. CDR3 length: 13 amino acids. V was cut by 5 bases and J by 6 bases, with 13 bases left in between. CDR1 SEHNR and CDR2 FQNEAQ come from the germline V gene (reference sequence). The CDR3 reads CASSPFSGSEAFF. CDR3 sequence (DNA): TGTGCCAGCAGCCCTTTTTCGGGCTCTGAAGCTTTCTTT.

V usage is TRBV10-1 and J usage is TRBJ2-2, with 12 bases identical to TRBD2. Germline V gene data show CDR1 as WNHNN and CDR2 as SYGVQD (reference sequence). CDR3 size: 16 residues. Trimming cost V 4 bases and J 7 bases; bases outside gene matches: 7. CDR3 coding DNA: TGCGCCAGCAGTGGGACTAGCGGGATTAAAGGCGGGGAGCTGTTTTTT. This codes for CASSGTSGIKGGELFF.

This clone came up a few times. The rearrangement uses TRBV2 and TRBJ1-2; no clear D gene. The germline V gene encodes CDR1 SNHLY and CDR2 FYNNEI. With 7 bases removed from V and 3 bases from J, the gap between germline ends came to 15 bases. This CDR3 spans 14 amino acids. CDR3 sequence: CASISNNLDYGYTF. The CDR3 nucleotides read TGTGCCAGCATAAGCAACAACCTCGACTATGGCTACACCTTC.

J is TRBJ2-5 and V is TRBV1; the table's D call of TRBD2 was not tested on the DNA. TRBV1 is a pseudogene locus. The CDR3 length is 16 residues. CDR3 region: CTSSTRTSGHCDTQYF. In DNA form, the CDR3 reads TGCACCAGCAGCACTAGGACTAGCGGTCATTGCGATACCCAGTACTTC.

The chain carries TRBV28 and TRBJ2-7, with 8 bases lining up with TRBD2. This CDR3 contains 14 residues. The ends lost 5 bases at V and 1 base at J; junction bases unmatched: 4. Germline lookup yields CDR1 MDHEN and CDR2 SYDVKM. CDR3 sequence reads: CASSRTSWSYEQYF. The CDR3 DNA is TGTGCCAGCAGTCGGACTAGCTGGTCCTACGAGCAGTACTTC.

V and J are TRBV6-1 and TRBJ2-7; a possible D gene is TRBD1 (6 bases). The CDR3 totals 15 residues. V lost 5 bases and J lost 7, with 21 bases in between. The germline V gene encodes CDR1 MNHNS and CDR2 SASEGT. This CDR3 reads CASSPTGWALGEQYF. In DNA, the CDR3 is TGTGCCAGCAGTCCGACAGGTTGGGCCTTGGGGGAGCAGTACTTC.

This clone was seen just once. This chain joins TRBV11-2 and TRBJ2-2, with TRBD1 matching over 9 bases. The CDR3 sequence is 14 residues long. The V segment lost 4 bases and the J segment 7 bases; nucleotides outside the gene matches: 4. The germline CDR1 and CDR2 sequences are SGHAT and FQNNGV. CDR3 residues: CASSSDRGIGELFF. The CDR3 DNA reads as TGTGCCAGCAGCTCTGACAGGGGGATCGGGGAGCTGTTTTTT.

The rearrangement joins TRBV20-1 to TRBJ2-1, with unresolved D. CDR1 and CDR2 from the germline V gene are DFQATT and SNEGSKA (reference sequence). Trimming shortened V by 3 bases and J by 8 bases, and 8 bases separated the two germline ends. The CDR3 has 11 residues. This CDR3 is CSARNGYEQFF. CDR3 nucleotide sequence: TGCAGTGCTAGGAATGGGTATGAGCAGTTCTTC.

A word on this clone: This may come from a read error, since a much larger clone is one base off. The chain joins TRBV28 to TRBJ1-4; D is ambiguous. V lost 6 bases, J lost 8 bases, and 7 bases lay in between. The germline V gene encodes CDR1 MDHEN and CDR2 SYDVKM. The CDR3 spans 11 residues. The CDR3 region is CASRAREKLFF. CDR3 nucleotide sequence: TGTGCCAGCAGGGCCCGAGAAAAACTGTTTTTT.

The chain recombines TRBV29-1 with TRBJ1-5; D is undetermined. The CDR3 is 13 residues long. In germline, CDR1 is SQVTM, CDR2 ANQGSEA. V lost 3 bases, J lost 4 bases, and 10 bases lay in between. CDR3 protein: CSVEFAINQPQHF. CDR3 coding DNA: TGCAGCGTTGAGTTCGCTATTAATCAGCCCCAGCATTTT.

This clone was seen a handful of times. The rearrangement joins TRBV5-1 to TRBJ2-7; D unresolved. CDR1 is SGHRS and CDR2 is YFSETQ in the germline V gene. This CDR3 has 12 residues. Trimming stripped 5 bases from V and 5 bases from J, with 11 bases between. The CDR3 DNA sequence: TGCGCCAGCAGTCCGGGCGCCCACGAGCAGTACTTC. Translation: CASSPGAHEQYF.

V and J are TRBV4-2 and TRBJ2-7; TRBD1 aligns across 7 bases. The V gene end was trimmed by 5 bases and the J gene end by 0 bases; junction bases not matched to a gene: 4. The CDR3 consists of 14 residues. Germline V CDR1 and CDR2: LGHNA, YNFKEQ. CDR3 loop: CASSSWDSSYEQYF. In DNA, the CDR3 is TGTGCCAGCAGCTCCTGGGACAGCTCCTACGAGCAGTACTTC.

This clone has only a few counts. The chain combines TRBV27 with TRBJ2-5, with 13 bases fitting TRBD2. From germline, CDR1 is MNHEY and CDR2 SMNVEV (reference sequence). V dropped 6 bases and J dropped 5; count of bases not matched to a gene: 0. The CDR3 consists of 13 residues. The CDR3 loop reads CASRLAGGETQYF. DNA of the CDR3: TGTGCCAGCAGACTAGCGGGAGGGGAGACCCAGTACTTC.

The CDR3 bases are TGCGCCAGCAGTGAGAACTATGGCTACACCTTC. It codes for CASSENYGYTF. The rearrangement uses TRBV5-1 and TRBJ1-2; D is unclear. Germline CDR1 SGHRS, CDR2 YFSETQ. The CDR3 extends over 11 amino acids. Trimming left V 5 bases short and J 2 bases short, with 4 bases between.